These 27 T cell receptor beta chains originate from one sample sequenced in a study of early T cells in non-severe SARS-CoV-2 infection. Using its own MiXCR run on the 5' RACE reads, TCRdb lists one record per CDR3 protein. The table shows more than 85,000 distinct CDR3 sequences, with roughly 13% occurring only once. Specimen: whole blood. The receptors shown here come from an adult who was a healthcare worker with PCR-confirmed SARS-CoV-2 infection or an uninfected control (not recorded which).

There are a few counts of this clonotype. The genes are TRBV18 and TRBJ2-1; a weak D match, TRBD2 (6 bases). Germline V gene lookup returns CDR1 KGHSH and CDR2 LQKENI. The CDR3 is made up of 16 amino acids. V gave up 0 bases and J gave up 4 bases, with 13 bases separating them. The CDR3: CASSPPGPGLYNEQFF. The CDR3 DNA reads TGTGCCAGCTCACCACCGGGGCCAGGACTATACAATGAGCAGTTCTTC.

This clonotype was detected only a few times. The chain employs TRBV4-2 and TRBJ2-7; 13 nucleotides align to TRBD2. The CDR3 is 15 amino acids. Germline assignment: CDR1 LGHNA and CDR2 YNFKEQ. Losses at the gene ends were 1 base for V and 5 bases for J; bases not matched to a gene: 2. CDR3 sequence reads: CASSQGTSGSDEQYF. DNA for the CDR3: TGTGCCAGCAGCCAAGGGACTAGCGGGAGTGACGAGCAGTACTTC.

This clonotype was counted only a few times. The CDR3 spells CASSQRQSNQPQHF. As DNA, the CDR3 is TGTGCCAGCAGCCAACGGCAGAGCAATCAGCCCCAGCATTTT. This chain links TRBV3-1 with TRBJ1-5, with D unclear. V was clipped by 2 bases and J by 1 base, with 6 bases between them. Looked up from germline, CDR1 is LGHDT and CDR2 is YNNKEL (reference sequence). This CDR3 is built from 14 residues.

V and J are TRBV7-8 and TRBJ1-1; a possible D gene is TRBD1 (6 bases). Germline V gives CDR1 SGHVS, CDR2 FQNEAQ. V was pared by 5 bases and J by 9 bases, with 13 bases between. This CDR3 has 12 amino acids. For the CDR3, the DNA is TGTGCCAGCAGCAAAACTGGACAGCAAGCTTTCTTT. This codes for CASSKTGQQAFF.

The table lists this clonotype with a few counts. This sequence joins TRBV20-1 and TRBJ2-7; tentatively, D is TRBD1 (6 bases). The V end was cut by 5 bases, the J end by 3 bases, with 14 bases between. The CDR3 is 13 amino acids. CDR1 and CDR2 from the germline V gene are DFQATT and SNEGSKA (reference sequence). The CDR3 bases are TGCAGTGCTCCCCGGGACATATACTACGAGCAGTACTTC. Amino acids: CSAPRDIYYEQYF.

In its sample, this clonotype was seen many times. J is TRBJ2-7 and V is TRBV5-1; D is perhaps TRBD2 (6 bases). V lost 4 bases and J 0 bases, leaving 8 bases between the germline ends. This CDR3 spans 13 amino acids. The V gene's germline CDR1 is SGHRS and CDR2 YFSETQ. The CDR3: CASSIGSSYEQYF. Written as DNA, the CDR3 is TGCGCCAGCAGCATCGGGAGCTCCTACGAGCAGTACTTC.

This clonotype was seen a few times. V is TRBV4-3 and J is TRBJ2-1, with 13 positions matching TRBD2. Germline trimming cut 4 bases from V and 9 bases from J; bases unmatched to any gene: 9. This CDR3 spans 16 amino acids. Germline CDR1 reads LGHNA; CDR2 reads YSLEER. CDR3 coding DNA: TGCGCCAGCAGCCCTGGACTAGCGGGAGCTTTCGGTGAGCAGTTCTTC. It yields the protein CASSPGLAGAFGEQFF.

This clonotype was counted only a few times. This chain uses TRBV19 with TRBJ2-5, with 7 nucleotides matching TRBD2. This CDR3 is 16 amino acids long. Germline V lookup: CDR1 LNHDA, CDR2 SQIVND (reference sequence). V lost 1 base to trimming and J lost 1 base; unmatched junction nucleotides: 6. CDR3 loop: CASSIGVASGQETQYF. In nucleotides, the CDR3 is TGTGCCAGTAGTATAGGAGTGGCTAGCGGCCAAGAGACCCAGTACTTC.

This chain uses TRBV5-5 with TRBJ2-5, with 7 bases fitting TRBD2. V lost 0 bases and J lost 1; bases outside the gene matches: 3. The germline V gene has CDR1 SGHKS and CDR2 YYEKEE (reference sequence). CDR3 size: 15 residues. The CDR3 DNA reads TGTGCCAGCAGCTTGGGTACGGGAGGCCAAGAGACCCAGTACTTC. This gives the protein CASSLGTGGQETQYF.

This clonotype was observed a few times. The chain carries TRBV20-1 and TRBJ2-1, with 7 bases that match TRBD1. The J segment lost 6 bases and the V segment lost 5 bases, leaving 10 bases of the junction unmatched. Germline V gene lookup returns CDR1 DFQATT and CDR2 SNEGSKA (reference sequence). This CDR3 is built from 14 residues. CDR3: CSAATGESGNEQFF. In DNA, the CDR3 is TGCAGTGCTGCAACAGGGGAATCAGGCAATGAGCAGTTCTTC.

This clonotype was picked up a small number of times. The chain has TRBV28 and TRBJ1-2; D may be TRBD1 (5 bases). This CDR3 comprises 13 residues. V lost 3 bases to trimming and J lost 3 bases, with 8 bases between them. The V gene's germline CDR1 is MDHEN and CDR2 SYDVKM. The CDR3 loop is CASSFATDYGYTF. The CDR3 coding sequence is TGTGCCAGCAGTTTTGCGACAGACTATGGCTACACCTTC.

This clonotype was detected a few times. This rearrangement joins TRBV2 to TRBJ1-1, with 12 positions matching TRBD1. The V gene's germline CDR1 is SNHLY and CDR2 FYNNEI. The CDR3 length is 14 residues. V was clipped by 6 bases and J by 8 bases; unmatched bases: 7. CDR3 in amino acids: CASSGTGGKVEAFF. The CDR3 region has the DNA TGTGCCAGCAGCGGGACAGGGGGCAAGGTGGAAGCTTTCTTT.

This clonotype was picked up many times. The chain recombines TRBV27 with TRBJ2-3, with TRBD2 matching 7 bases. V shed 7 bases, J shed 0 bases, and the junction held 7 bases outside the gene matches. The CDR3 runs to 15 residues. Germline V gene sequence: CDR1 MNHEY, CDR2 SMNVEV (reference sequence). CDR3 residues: CASNTGGLSTDTQYF. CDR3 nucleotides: TGTGCCAGCAACACGGGAGGACTAAGCACAGATACGCAGTATTTT.

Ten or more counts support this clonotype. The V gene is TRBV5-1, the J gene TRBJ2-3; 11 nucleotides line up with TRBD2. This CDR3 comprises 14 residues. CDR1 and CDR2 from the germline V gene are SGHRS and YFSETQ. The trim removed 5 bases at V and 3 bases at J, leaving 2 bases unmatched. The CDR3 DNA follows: TGCGCCAGCAGGTTAGCGGGAGGGACAGATACGCAGTATTTT. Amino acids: CASRLAGGTDTQYF.

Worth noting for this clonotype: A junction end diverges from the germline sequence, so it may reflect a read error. The CDR3 loop is CASSHMSGAASF. CDR3 DNA sequence: TGTGCCAGCAGCCATATGAGCGGAGCTGCCTCCTTC. The rearrangement links TRBV3-1 to TRBJ2-7; tentatively, D is TRBD2 (5 bases). The germline V gene has CDR1 LGHDT and CDR2 YNNKEL (reference sequence). This CDR3 comprises 12 residues.

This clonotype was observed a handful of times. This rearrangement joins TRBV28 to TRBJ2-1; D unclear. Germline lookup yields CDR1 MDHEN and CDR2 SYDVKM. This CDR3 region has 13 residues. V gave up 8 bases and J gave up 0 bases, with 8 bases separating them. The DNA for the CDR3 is TGTGCCAGCGTTCACAGCTCCTACAATGAGCAGTTCTTC. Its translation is CASVHSSYNEQFF.

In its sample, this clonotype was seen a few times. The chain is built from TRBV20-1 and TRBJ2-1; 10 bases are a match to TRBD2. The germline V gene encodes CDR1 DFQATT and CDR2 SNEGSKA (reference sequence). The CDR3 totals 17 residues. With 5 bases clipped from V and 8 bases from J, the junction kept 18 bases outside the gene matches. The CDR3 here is CSAGSQLTSGMWDEQFF. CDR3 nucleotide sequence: TGCAGTGCTGGGTCGCAGCTTACTAGCGGGATGTGGGATGAGCAGTTCTTC.

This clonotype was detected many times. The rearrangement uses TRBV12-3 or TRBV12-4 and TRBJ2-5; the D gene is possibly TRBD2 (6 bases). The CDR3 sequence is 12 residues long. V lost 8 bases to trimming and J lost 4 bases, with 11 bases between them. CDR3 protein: CASGGSRETQYF. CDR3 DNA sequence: TGTGCCAGCGGGGGGTCCCGAGAGACCCAGTACTTC.

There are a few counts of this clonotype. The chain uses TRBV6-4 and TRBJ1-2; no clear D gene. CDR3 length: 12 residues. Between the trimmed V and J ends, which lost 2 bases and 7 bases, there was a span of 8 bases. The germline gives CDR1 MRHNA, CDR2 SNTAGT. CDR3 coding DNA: TGTGCCAGCAGTGACAGGGAGGGTGGCTACACCTTC. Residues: CASSDREGGYTF.

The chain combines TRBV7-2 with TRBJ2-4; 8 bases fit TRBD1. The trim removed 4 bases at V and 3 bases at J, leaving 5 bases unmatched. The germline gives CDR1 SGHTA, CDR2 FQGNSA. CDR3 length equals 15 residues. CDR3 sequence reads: CASSSTGVLKNIQYF. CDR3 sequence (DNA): TGTGCCAGCAGCTCGACAGGGGTCCTCAAAAACATTCAGTACTTC.

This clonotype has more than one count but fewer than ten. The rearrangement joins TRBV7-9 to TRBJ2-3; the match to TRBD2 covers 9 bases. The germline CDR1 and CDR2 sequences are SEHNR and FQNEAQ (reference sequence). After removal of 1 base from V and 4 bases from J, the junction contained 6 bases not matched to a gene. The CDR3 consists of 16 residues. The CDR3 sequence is CASSLGGTSSADTQYF. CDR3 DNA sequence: TGTGCCAGCAGCTTAGGAGGGACTAGCTCGGCAGATACGCAGTATTTT.

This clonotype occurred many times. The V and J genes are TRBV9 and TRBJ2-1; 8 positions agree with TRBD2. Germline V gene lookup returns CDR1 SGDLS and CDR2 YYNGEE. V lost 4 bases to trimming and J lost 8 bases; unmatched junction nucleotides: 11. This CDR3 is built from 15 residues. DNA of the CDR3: TGTGCCAGCAGCTACGGACTAGCAGCAGGATATGAGCAGTTCTTC. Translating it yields CASSYGLAAGYEQFF.

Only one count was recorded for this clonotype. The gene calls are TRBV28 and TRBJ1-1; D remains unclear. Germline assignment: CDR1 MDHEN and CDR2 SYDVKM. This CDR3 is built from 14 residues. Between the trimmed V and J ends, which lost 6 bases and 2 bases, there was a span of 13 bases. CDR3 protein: CASRLTELNTEAFF. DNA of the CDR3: TGTGCCAGCAGATTGACTGAACTCAACACTGAAGCTTTCTTT.

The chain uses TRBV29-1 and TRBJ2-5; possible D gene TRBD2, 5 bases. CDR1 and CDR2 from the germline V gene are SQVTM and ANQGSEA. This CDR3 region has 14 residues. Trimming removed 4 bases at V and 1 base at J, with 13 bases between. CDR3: CSVGGLKVQETQYF. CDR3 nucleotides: TGCAGCGTTGGAGGGCTTAAAGTCCAAGAGACCCAGTACTTC.

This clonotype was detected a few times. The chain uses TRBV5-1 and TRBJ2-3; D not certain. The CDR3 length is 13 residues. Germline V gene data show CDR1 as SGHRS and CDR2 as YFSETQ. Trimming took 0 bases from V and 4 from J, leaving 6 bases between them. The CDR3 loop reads CASSLDFPDTQYF. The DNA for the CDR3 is TGCGCCAGCAGCTTGGACTTTCCAGATACGCAGTATTTT.

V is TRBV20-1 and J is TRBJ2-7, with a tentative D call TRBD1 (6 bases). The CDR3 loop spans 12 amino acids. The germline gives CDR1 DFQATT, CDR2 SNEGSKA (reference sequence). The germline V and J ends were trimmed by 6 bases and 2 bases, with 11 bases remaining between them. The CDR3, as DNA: TGCAGTGCAAACAGGGACGCCTACGAGCAGTACTTC. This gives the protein CSANRDAYEQYF.

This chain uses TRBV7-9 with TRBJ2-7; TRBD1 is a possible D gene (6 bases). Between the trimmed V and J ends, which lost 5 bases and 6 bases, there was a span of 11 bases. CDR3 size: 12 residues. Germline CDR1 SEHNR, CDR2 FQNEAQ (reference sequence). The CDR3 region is CASSQAGAEQYF. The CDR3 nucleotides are TGTGCCAGCAGCCAAGCAGGGGCCGAGCAGTACTTC.